A single sample is the source of the 21 T cell receptor beta chains below, sequenced in a study of T cells after yellow fever vaccination. TCRdb analysed the 5' RACE reads with MiXCR anew, one entry per CDR3 protein. The repertoire has 68,000 or so distinct CDR3 sequences, 6.5% to 9% of them found once; the top ten carry 36%. The specimen comprised CD8+ T cells sorted from PBMCs, sampled 15 days after the yellow fever booster vaccination. The receptors come from a man aged 30-40 years who received the YFV17D yellow fever vaccine.

This clonotype has at least ten counts. This chain connects TRBV12-3 or TRBV12-4 to TRBJ2-5, with D perhaps matching TRBD2 (5 bases). The CDR3 has 13 amino acids. V was cut by 8 bases and J by 1 base, with 11 bases left in between. CDR3 amino acids: CASFSGPQETQYF. The DNA of the CDR3 is TGTGCCAGCTTCAGCGGACCCCAAGAGACCCAGTACTTC.

This chain links TRBV2 with TRBJ2-5, with TRBD2 as a possible D gene (7 bases). CDR1 is SNHLY, CDR2 FYNNEI, per germline. Deletions cut 7 bases from V and 1 base from J, with 13 bases between. The CDR3 sequence is 14 residues long. The CDR3 bases are TGTGCCAGCACCACTCGGGGGGCCCAAGAGACCCAGTACTTC. As protein: CASTTRGAQETQYF.

This clonotype has a count of ten or more. Relative to the germline gene, one junction end is altered; a read error may explain this. The J gene is TRBJ1-2, the V gene TRBV5-1, with a possible D match to TRBD1 (5 bases). Germline-derived CDR1 and CDR2 are SGHRS and YFSETQ. This CDR3 has 16 amino acids. The CDR3 DNA sequence: TGCGCCAGTAGCTCCGGGACCCTCGGAGCTAACTATGGCTACACCTTC. Residues: CASSSGTLGANYGYTF.

This clonotype has ten or more counts. The J gene is TRBJ2-1, the V gene TRBV20-1, with D possibly being TRBD2 (6 bases). Deletions cut 5 bases from V and 1 base from J, with 12 bases between. Germline-derived CDR1 and CDR2 are DFQATT and SNEGSKA (reference sequence). The CDR3 runs to 14 residues. The CDR3 reads CSAPPTRSYNEQFF. The DNA of the CDR3 is TGCAGTGCTCCCCCGACTAGGTCCTACAATGAGCAGTTCTTC.

Many counts were recorded for this clonotype. The chain carries TRBV9 and TRBJ2-1; 9 bases fit TRBD2. The trim removed 0 bases at V and 5 bases at J, leaving 6 bases unmatched. The CDR3 covers 16 residues. CDR1 SGDLS and CDR2 YYNGEE come from the germline V gene. CDR3: CASSVDGGGVHNEQFF. CDR3 coding DNA: TGTGCCAGCAGCGTAGATGGCGGGGGGGTACACAATGAGCAGTTCTTC.

This clonotype was detected many times. The gene calls are TRBV7-9 and TRBJ2-1; 7 bases match TRBD2. V was pared by 4 bases and J by 2 bases, with 8 bases of the junction left unmatched. From germline, CDR1 is SEHNR and CDR2 FQNEAQ (reference sequence). The CDR3 runs 16 residues. The CDR3 sequence is CASSSGERGAYNEQFF. The DNA of the CDR3 is TGTGCCAGCAGCTCGGGGGAGCGGGGTGCCTACAATGAGCAGTTCTTC.

In this sample, this clonotype turned up many times. The chain uses TRBV6-2 or TRBV6-3 and TRBJ2-5, with a possible D match to TRBD2 (6 bases). The germline gives CDR1 MNHEY, CDR2 SVGEGT. There are 14 residues in the CDR3. The ends were cut back, 2 bases at V and 1 base at J, with 8 bases in the middle. CDR3 region: CASSYAGIQETQYF. The DNA for the CDR3 is TGTGCCAGCAGTTACGCGGGGATCCAAGAGACCCAGTACTTC.

The chain carries TRBV9 and TRBJ2-2; 15 bases line up with TRBD2. Germline V gene data show CDR1 as SGDLS and CDR2 as YYNGEE. J gave up 1 base and V 0 bases, and 10 bases lay outside the gene matches. CDR3 length: 21 residues. In DNA form, the CDR3 reads TGTGCCAGCAGCGTAGTGGCAGCCGGGACTAGCGGGAGGAGGAACACCGGGGAGCTGTTTTTT. This gives the protein CASSVVAAGTSGRRNTGELFF.

In its sample, this clonotype was seen many times. This chain connects TRBV4-1 to TRBJ2-3, with D perhaps matching TRBD2 (6 bases). Per germline, CDR1 MGHRA and CDR2 YSYEKL. V was cut by 7 bases and J by 2 bases, with 16 bases left in between. This CDR3 is 15 amino acids long. DNA for the CDR3: TGCGCCAGCACCTCAGACGGCGGGACCACAGATACGCAGTATTTT. Protein: CASTSDGGTTDTQYF.

This clonotype has at least ten counts. This rearrangement joins TRBV2 to TRBJ1-1, with 11 nucleotides matching TRBD1. The trim removed 4 bases at V and 8 bases at J, leaving 6 bases unmatched. From germline, CDR1 is SNHLY and CDR2 FYNNEI. The CDR3 is 14 amino acids. CDR3 bases: TGTGCCAGCAGTGCACCGGGACAGGGGGTGGAAGCTTTCTTT. Translated: CASSAPGQGVEAFF.

Ten or more counts support this clonotype. V and J are TRBV9 and TRBJ2-1, with 13 nucleotides matching TRBD2. Germline V gives CDR1 SGDLS, CDR2 YYNGEE. V lost 0 bases and J lost 7; bases outside the gene matches: 4. The CDR3 is made up of 16 amino acids. The DNA of the CDR3 is TGTGCCAGCAGCGTAGACGGGACTAGCGGGAATAATGAGCAGTTCTTC. This translates into CASSVDGTSGNNEQFF. The variable domain in full, completed from reference TRBV9 and TRBJ2-1, reads DSGVTQTPKHLITATGQRVTLRCSPRSGDLSVYWYQQSLDQGLQFLIQYYNGEERAKGNILERFSAQQFPDLHSELNLSSLELGDSALYFCASSVDGTSGNNEQFFGPGTRLTVL.

This clonotype was seen many times. The V and J genes are TRBV27 and TRBJ1-4; the match to TRBD1 covers 9 bases. The trim removed 5 bases at V and 3 bases at J, leaving 4 bases unmatched. This CDR3 comprises 15 residues. Germline values: CDR1 MNHEY, CDR2 SMNVEV (reference sequence). The CDR3 nucleotides are TGTGCCAGCAGTCAAGACAGGGGGGCTAATGAAAAACTGTTTTTT. It yields the protein CASSQDRGANEKLFF.

In this sample, this clonotype turned up many times. The rearrangement links TRBV7-8 to TRBJ2-7; 7 bases align to TRBD1. Germline CDR1 reads SGHVS; CDR2 reads FQNEAQ. The CDR3 has 16 residues. V lost 5 bases, J lost 0 bases, and 10 bases stayed unmatched. The CDR3 nucleotides read TGTGCCAGCAGCCAACCAGGGGGAGCGAGCTCCTACGAGCAGTACTTC. Its protein is CASSQPGGASSYEQYF.

This clonotype was picked up many times. The chain combines TRBV28 with TRBJ1-1; D call uncertain. This CDR3 is 15 amino acids long. V was cut by 5 bases and J by 0 bases, with 13 bases left in between. Germline CDR1 MDHEN, CDR2 SYDVKM. CDR3 DNA: TGTGCCAGCAGTAGTGGGGTTCGAATGAACACTGAAGCTTTCTTT. As protein: CASSSGVRMNTEAFF.

This clonotype was observed a few times. V and J are TRBV19 and TRBJ2-1, with TRBD2 as a possible D gene (5 bases). Germline V gene sequence: CDR1 LNHDA, CDR2 SQIVND (reference sequence). This CDR3 comprises 14 residues. V lost 7 bases and J lost 0, with 10 bases in between. CDR3 sequence: CASNKRSSYNEQFF. The CDR3 nucleotides read TGTGCCAGTAATAAGCGGAGCTCCTACAATGAGCAGTTCTTC.

This clonotype has a handful of counts. The J gene is TRBJ2-1, the V gene TRBV2; D not resolved. Germline CDR1 SNHLY, CDR2 FYNNEI. This CDR3 is built from 13 residues. Deletions cut 7 bases from V and 6 bases from J, with 13 bases between. The CDR3 sequence is CASMKFSSNEQFF. CDR3 DNA sequence: TGTGCCAGCATGAAGTTCAGTTCCAATGAGCAGTTCTTC.

A note on this clonotype: A much larger clonotype is one base distant, so this may be a read error. The rearrangement joins TRBV4-1 to TRBJ2-7; D is uncertain. V lost 2 bases and J lost 1, with 12 bases in between. CDR3 size: 15 residues. Germline assignment: CDR1 MGHRA and CDR2 YSYEKL. CDR3 DNA: TGCGCCAGCAGCCAAATAGAGACACAGTCCTACGAGCAGTACTTC. This sequence encodes CASSQIETQSYEQYF.

This clonotype appeared many times. The chain couples TRBV27 to TRBJ2-7; D gene ambiguous. The CDR3 runs 15 residues. V lost 5 bases and J 2 bases, leaving 16 bases between the germline ends. Germline values: CDR1 MNHEY, CDR2 SMNVEV (reference sequence). The CDR3 region is CASSTSLAGPYEQYF. The CDR3 DNA is TGTGCCAGCAGTACCTCACTCGCAGGTCCCTACGAGCAGTACTTC.

This clonotype has ten or more counts. The chain carries TRBV11-2 and TRBJ2-3, with TRBD2 identical over 8 bases. This CDR3 has 14 amino acids. Germline assignment: CDR1 SGHAT and CDR2 FQNNGV. V trimming: 5 bases; J trimming: 2 bases; junction bases outside the gene matches: 3. CDR3 sequence: CASSQAGDTDTQYF. The CDR3 region has the DNA TGTGCCAGCAGCCAAGCGGGAGACACAGATACGCAGTATTTT.

This clonotype came up many times. The chain uses TRBV28 and TRBJ2-1; TRBD1 or TRBD2 may be the D gene (9 bases each). Trimming took off 6 bases at V and 7 bases at J, with 28 bases between the two ends. CDR3 length: 18 amino acids. Germline V gene sequence: CDR1 MDHEN, CDR2 SYDVKM. This CDR3 reads CASSLRTGEASGKNEQFF. For the CDR3, the DNA is TGTGCCAGCAGCCTCAGGACAGGGGAGGCTAGCGGGAAGAATGAGCAGTTCTTC.

In its sample, this clonotype was seen a few times. The chain links TRBV7-9 to TRBJ2-7; TRBD1 matches at 12 bases. Germline CDR1 and CDR2: SEHNR and FQNEAQ (reference sequence). Unmatched junction bases numbered 12, after V lost 5 bases and J lost 7 bases. The CDR3 has 16 amino acids. CDR3 sequence (DNA): TGTGCCAGCAGCATACCTCCGGGACAGGGGGCGGAGGAGCAGTACTTC. Protein: CASSIPPGQGAEEQYF.